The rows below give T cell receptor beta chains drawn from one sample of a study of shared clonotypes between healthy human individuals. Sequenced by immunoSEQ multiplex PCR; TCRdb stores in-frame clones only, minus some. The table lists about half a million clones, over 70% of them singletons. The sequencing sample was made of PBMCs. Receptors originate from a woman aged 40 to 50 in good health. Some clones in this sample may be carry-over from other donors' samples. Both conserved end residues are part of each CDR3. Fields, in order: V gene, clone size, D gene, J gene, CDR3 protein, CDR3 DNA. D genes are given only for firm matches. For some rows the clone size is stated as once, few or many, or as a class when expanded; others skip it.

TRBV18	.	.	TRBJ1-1	CASSPPGKNTEAFF	TGTGCCAGCTCACCCCCCGGTAAGAACACTGAAGCTTTCTTT
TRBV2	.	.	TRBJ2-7	CASTSGISYEQYF	TGTGCCAGCACAAGCGGCATCTCCTACGAGCAGTACTTC
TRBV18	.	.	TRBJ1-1	CASSRSPDTEAFF	TGTGCCAGCTCCAGGTCCCCTGACACTGAAGCTTTCTTT
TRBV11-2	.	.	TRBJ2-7	CASSLRGGDNYEQYF	TGTGCCAGCAGCCTTAGGGGAGGGGACAACTACGAGCAGTACTTC
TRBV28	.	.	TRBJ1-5	CASSLRREVNQPQHF	TGTGCCAGCAGTTTAAGGAGGGAGGTCAATCAGCCCCAGCATTTT
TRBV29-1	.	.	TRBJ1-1	CSVGGSNTEAFF	TGCAGCGTTGGGGGGTCGAACACTGAAGCTTTCTTT
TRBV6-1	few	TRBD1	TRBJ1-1	CASSEGQENTEAFF	TGTGCCAGCAGTGAGGGACAGGAGAACACTGAAGCTTTCTTT
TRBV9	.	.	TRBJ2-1	CASSPRSVRGFNEQFF	TGTGCCAGCAGCCCCCGGTCAGTTAGAGGCTTCAATGAGCAGTTCTTC
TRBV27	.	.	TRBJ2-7	CASIAGMTYEQYF	TGTGCCAGCATTGCCGGGATGACCTACGAGCAGTACTTC
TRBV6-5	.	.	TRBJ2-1	CASSYDSSNEQFF	TGTGCCAGCAGTTATGATAGTAGCAATGAGCAGTTCTTC
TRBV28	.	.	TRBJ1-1	CASSLRGSEAFF	TGTGCCAGCAGTTTACGAGGCAGTGAAGCTTTCTTT
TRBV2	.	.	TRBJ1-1	CASSPTPNTEAFF	TGTGCCAGCAGCCCCACACCGAACACTGAAGCTTTCTTT
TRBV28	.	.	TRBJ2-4	CASFAGQGENIQYF	TGTGCCAGCTTCGCGGGGCAGGGCGAAAACATTCAGTACTTC
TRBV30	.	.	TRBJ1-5	CAWSGQGNQPQHF	TGTGCCTGGAGTGGGCAGGGCAATCAGCCCCAGCATTTT
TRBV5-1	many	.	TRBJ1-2	CASGAGDNYGYTF	TGCGCCAGCGGGGCAGGGGATAACTATGGCTACACCTTC
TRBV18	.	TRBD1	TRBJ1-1	CASEYLTGGGTEAFF	TGTGCCAGCGAATACCTGACAGGGGGAGGCACTGAAGCTTTCTTT
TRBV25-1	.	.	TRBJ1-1	CASSERGWCTEAFF	TGTGCCAGCAGTGAAAGGGGGTGGTGCACCGAAGCTTTCTTC
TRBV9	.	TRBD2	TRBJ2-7	CASSVGRGNYEQYF	TGTGCCAGCAGTGTCGGGAGGGGGAACTACGAGCAGTACTTC
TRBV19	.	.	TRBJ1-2	CASNPGYGYTF	TGTGCCAGTAATCCTGGCTATGGCTACACCTTC
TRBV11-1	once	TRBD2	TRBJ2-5	CASSLEAGGQETQYF	TGTGCCAGCAGCTTAGAAGCGGGGGGCCAAGAAACCCAGTACTTC
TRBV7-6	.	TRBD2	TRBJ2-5	CASSLLAGTRETQYF	TGTGCCAGCAGCTTGTTAGCGGGCACCCGAGAGACCCAGTACTTC
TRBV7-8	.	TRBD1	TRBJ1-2	CASSRGTDYYGYTF	TGTGCCAGCAGCCGGGGGACAGACTACTATGGCTACACCTTC
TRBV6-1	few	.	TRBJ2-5	CASSARRQETQYF	TGTGCCAGCAGTGCGCGGAGACAAGAGACCCAGTACTTC
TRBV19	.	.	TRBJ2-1	CASSISVAANEQFF	TGTGCCAGTAGTATTTCCGTCGCCGCAAATGAGCAGTTCTTC
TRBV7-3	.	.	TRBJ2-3	CASSLNRGETDTQYF	TGTGCCAGCAGCTTAAACCGTGGGGAGACAGATACGCAGTATTTT
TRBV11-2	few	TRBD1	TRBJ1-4	CASSLISGGAGEKLFF	TGTGCCAGCAGCTTAATCTCAGGGGGCGCGGGTGAAAAACTGTTTTTT
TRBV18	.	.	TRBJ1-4	CASSPRRVHSNEKLFF	TGTGCCAGCTCACCACGGCGAGTTCACTCGAATGAAAAACTGTTTTTT
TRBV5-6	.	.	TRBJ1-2	CASSPEDNYGYTF	TGTGCCAGCAGCCCCGAGGATAACTATGGCTACACCTTC
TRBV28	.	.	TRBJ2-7	CASRSGQYEQYF	TGTGCCAGCAGGAGCGGACAGTACGAGCAGTACTTC
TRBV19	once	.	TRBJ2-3	CASSPRVGGDTQYF	TGTGCCAGTAGTCCCCGGGTCGGGGGTGATACGCAGTATTTT
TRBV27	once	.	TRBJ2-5	CASSPRWKQETQYF	TGTGCCAGCAGCCCGAGGTGGAAGCAAGAGACCCAGTACTTC
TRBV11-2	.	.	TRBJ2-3	CASSPYGGHTDTQYF	TGTGCCAGCAGCCCCTACGGCGGCCACACAGATACGCAGTATTTT
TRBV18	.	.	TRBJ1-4	CASSPRSGTNEKLFF	TGTGCCAGCTCACCAAGGAGTGGGACTAATGAAAAACTGTTTTTT
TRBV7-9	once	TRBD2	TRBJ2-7	CASSLAGTSGYEQYF	TGTGCCAGCAGCTTAGCAGGGACTAGCGGGTACGAGCAGTACTTC
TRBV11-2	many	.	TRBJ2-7	CASSLLSAGRKDEQYF	TGTGCCAGCAGCTTATTGTCAGCGGGCAGAAAAGACGAGCAGTACTTC
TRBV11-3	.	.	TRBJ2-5	CASSTRDGQETQYF	TGTGCCAGCAGCACCCGGGACGGACAAGAGACCCAGTACTTC
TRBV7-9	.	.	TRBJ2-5	CASSLGLQGGQETQYF	TGTGCCAGCAGTTTAGGGCTTCAAGGAGGGCAAGAGACCCAGTACTTC
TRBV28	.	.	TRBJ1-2	CATTDGTNYGYTF	TGTGCCACCACGGACGGGACTAACTATGGCTACACCTTC
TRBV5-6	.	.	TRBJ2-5	CASSSTNLGVPDF	TGTGCCAGCAGCTCCACTAACCTCGGGGTTCCGGACTTC
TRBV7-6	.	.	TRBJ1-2	CASSLGSGSYGYTF	TGTGCCAGCAGCTTAGGTTCTGGGAGCTATGGCTACACCTTC
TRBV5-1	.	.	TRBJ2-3	CASSLGGSTDTQYF	TGCGCCAGCAGCTTGGGGGGCAGCACAGATACGCAGTATTTT
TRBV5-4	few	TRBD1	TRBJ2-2	CASRGQAAGELFF	TGTGCCAGCAGGGGACAGGCGGCCGGGGAGCTGTTTTTT
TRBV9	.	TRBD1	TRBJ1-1	CASSALGTGAPEAFF	TGTGCCAGCAGCGCTCTAGGGACAGGGGCCCCTGAAGCTTTCTTT
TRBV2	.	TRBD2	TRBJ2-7	CATLRLAGGQGYEQYF	TGTGCCACCCTTAGACTAGCGGGAGGACAGGGATACGAGCAGTACTTC
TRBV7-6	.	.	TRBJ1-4	CASSLGQWEEKLFF	TGTGCCAGCAGCCTCGGACAGTGGGAAGAAAAACTGTTTTTT
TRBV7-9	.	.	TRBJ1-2	CASSPDSNYGYTF	TGTGCCAGCAGTCCGGACTCTAACTATGGCTACACCTTC
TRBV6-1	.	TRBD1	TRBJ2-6	CASIRGTAGANVLTF	TGTGCCAGCATTAGGGGGACAGCTGGGGCCAACGTCCTGACTTTC
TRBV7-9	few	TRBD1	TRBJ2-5	CASSPHPGTGGQYQETQYF	TGTGCCAGCAGCCCGCACCCCGGGACAGGGGGCCAGTACCAAGAGACCCAGTACTTC
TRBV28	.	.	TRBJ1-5	CASTRGYSNQPQHF	TGTGCCAGCACGAGGGGCTATAGCAATCAGCCCCAGCATTTT
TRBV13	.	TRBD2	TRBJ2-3	CASSSRLAGVRDTQYF	TGTGCCAGCAGCTCGAGACTAGCGGGAGTCCGTGATACGCAGTATTTT